This T cell receptor (beta chain) was captured by sequencing in a study of blood T cells in healthy people across ages. Study observations and caveats: The unknown donor CMV status may have confounded expanded clonotype changes. Among long-lived donors, naive CD4+ cells were more numerous and diversity higher than in aged donors.

Every donor gave approximately 10 milliliters of peripheral blood. Using a J-beta primer mix together with a sample-barcoded 5' primer, a second PCR was run for roughly 7 to 11 cycles. MiXCR, run by TCRdb on the 5' RACE reads, gives a single entry per CDR3 protein. Among roughly 1,800,000 distinct CDR3 sequences listed, approximately 50% were seen once. CDR3 size: 16 residues. Germline assignment: CDR1 SEHNR and CDR2 FQNEAQ (reference sequence). For this clonotype: Its antigen is as yet unknown. Relative to the germline gene, one junction end is altered; a read error may explain this.

The sample comprised blood. The clonotype was recovered from a woman aged 40 to 49 in good health. The chain has TRBV7-9 and TRBJ1-2, with a possible D match to TRBD1 (5 bases). CDR3 DNA: TGCGCCAGCAGCCGACGGACGACTAGGGGAGGCTATGGCTACACCTTC. Translating it yields CASSRRTTRGGYGYTF.